These T cell receptor beta chains were read from a single sample in a study of T-cell memory formation after mild COVID-19. Each CDR3 protein gets one entry after TCRdb re-called the 5' RACE reads with MiXCR. Here the sample spans about 350,000 distinct CDR3 sequences, roughly an eighth being singletons. The source material was PBMCs or a T cell subset sorted from them (not recorded which). These receptors came from a young man who had mild COVID-19 (a few samples of this study predate the infection). Cell type and time point are not known. Each CDR3 is given with its conserved first and last residue. The D gene is left open where the match is weak. Clone size is not always given. Where it is, it says once, few, many or a class for expanded clones.

D: TRBD1; V: TRBV7-6; size: -; J: TRBJ2-7; DNA: TGTGCCAGCAGCTTAGGACTAGGGACAGGGACCTACGAGCAGTACTTC; CDR3: CASSLGLGTGTYEQYF
D: -; V: TRBV20-1; size: -; J: TRBJ2-3; DNA: TGCAGTGCTAGTAGTGAGGGCGGGGATACGCAGTATTTT; CDR3: CSASSEGGDTQYF
D: TRBD1; V: TRBV4-3; size: -; J: TRBJ1-1; DNA: TGCGCCAGCAGCCCTGACAGGGGGTGGACTGAAGCTTTCTTT; CDR3: CASSPDRGWTEAFF
D: TRBD2; V: TRBV9; size: -; J: TRBJ2-1; DNA: TGTGCCAGCAGCGTAGATCCGGGGGGGCGGTCCAATGAGCAGTTCTTC; CDR3: CASSVDPGGRSNEQFF
D: TRBD2; V: TRBV20-1; size: many; J: TRBJ2-3; DNA: TGCAGTGCTGGAAGGGGAGATAGCGGGGGAGGCACAGATACGCAGTATTTT; CDR3: CSAGRGDSGGGTDTQYF
D: -; V: TRBV7-2; size: many; J: TRBJ1-2; DNA: TGTGCCAGCAGCCCTACCCTTAGAGGCTACACCTTC; CDR3: CASSPTLRGYTF
D: -; V: TRBV7-9; size: -; J: TRBJ1-5; DNA: TGTGCCAGCAGCCTCCAGGGAGGGAAGGATCAGCCCCAGCATTTT; CDR3: CASSLQGGKDQPQHF
D: -; V: TRBV12-3/TRBV12-4; size: -; J: TRBJ1-4; DNA: TGTGCCAGCAGCGGACGTAATGAAAAACTGTTTTTT; CDR3: CASSGRNEKLFF
D: TRBD1; V: TRBV7-2; size: few; J: TRBJ2-1; DNA: TGTGCCAGCAGCCGACAGGGGGCTTACAATGAGCAGTTCTTC; CDR3: CASSRQGAYNEQFF
D: TRBD2; V: TRBV6-5; size: once; J: TRBJ2-7; DNA: TGTGCCAGCAGTTCGGGACTAGCGGGAAGCTCCTACGAGCAGTACTTC; CDR3: CASSSGLAGSSYEQYF
D: -; V: TRBV14; size: -; J: TRBJ2-1; DNA: TGTGCCAGCAGCCAAGGCCGGGGTGAGCAGTTCTTC; CDR3: CASSQGRGEQFF
D: -; V: TRBV20-1; size: few; J: TRBJ1-1; DNA: TGCAGTGCTAGAGGGGGGTTCACTGAAGCTTTCTTT; CDR3: CSARGGFTEAFF
D: -; V: TRBV5-1; size: -; J: TRBJ1-2; DNA: TGCGCCAGCAGCTCGCAGCCCGACGGGGCTAACTATGGCTACACCTTC; CDR3: CASSSQPDGANYGYTF
D: TRBD2; V: TRBV5-4; size: few; J: TRBJ2-3; DNA: TGTGCCAGCAGCTTGTACGCGGGGGGGAGGGCAGATACGCAGTATTTT; CDR3: CASSLYAGGRADTQYF
D: -; V: TRBV25-1; size: few; J: TRBJ1-5; DNA: TGTGCCAGCAGTGTAGGCAGGGGCAATCAGCCCCAGCATTTT; CDR3: CASSVGRGNQPQHF
D: -; V: TRBV4-1; size: few; J: TRBJ1-5; DNA: TGCGCCAGCAGCCCAATAGGATGGGGCAGCAATCAGCCCCAGCATTTT; CDR3: CASSPIGWGSNQPQHF
D: -; V: TRBV11-2; size: few; J: TRBJ2-5; DNA: TGTGCCAGCAGCTTAGCCGGCGGGGTTAAGACCCAGTACTTC; CDR3: CASSLAGGVKTQYF
D: -; V: TRBV7-3; size: -; J: TRBJ2-2; DNA: TGTGCCAGCTCTCGTCTCACCGCGGGGACCGGGGAGCTGTTTTTT; CDR3: CASSRLTAGTGELFF
D: -; V: TRBV12-3/TRBV12-4; size: few; J: TRBJ1-2; DNA: TGTGCCTCGAGGAACGGAAACAACTATGGCTACACCTTC; CDR3: CASRNGNNYGYTF
D: -; V: TRBV5-5; size: many; J: TRBJ1-1; DNA: TGTGCCAGCAGCTTGGACCGCCCCTGGAGAGCTTTCTTT; CDR3: CASSLDRPWRAFF
D: TRBD2; V: TRBV5-1; size: few; J: TRBJ2-3; DNA: TGCGCCAGCAGCTTGTTCCTAGCGGGGACTAGCACAGATACGCAGTATTTT; CDR3: CASSLFLAGTSTDTQYF
D: TRBD1; V: TRBV12-3/TRBV12-4; size: -; J: TRBJ2-7; DNA: TGTGCCAGCAGTTTAGCGCCCGGGACAGGGCCTTTAGAGCAGTACTTC; CDR3: CASSLAPGTGPLEQYF
D: -; V: TRBV7-3; size: many; J: TRBJ2-1; DNA: TGTGCCAGCAGCTCGTCAGGGGTCCCCTACAATGAGCAGTTCTTC; CDR3: CASSSSGVPYNEQFF
D: -; V: TRBV30; size: few; J: TRBJ2-4; DNA: TGTGCCTGGAGTGTCGGGGGAGCCAAAAACATTCAGTACTTC; CDR3: CAWSVGGAKNIQYF
D: -; V: TRBV24-1; size: few; J: TRBJ1-4; DNA: TGTGCCACCAGTGATCGGGGCCGCGGTAATGAAAAACTGTTTTTT; CDR3: CATSDRGRGNEKLFF
D: -; V: TRBV20-1; size: -; J: TRBJ1-1; DNA: TGCAGTGCTGGAAGGGGAGAGTTGAACACTGAAGCTTTCTTT; CDR3: CSAGRGELNTEAFF
D: -; V: TRBV28; size: few; J: TRBJ1-1; DNA: TGTGCCAGCAGTCCGGGACTTGGGGCTTTCTTT; CDR3: CASSPGLGAFF
D: -; V: TRBV29-1; size: few; J: TRBJ1-1; DNA: TGCAGCGTCCGAACCACGAACACTGAAGCTTTCTTT; CDR3: CSVRTTNTEAFF